Listed below are T cell receptor beta chains from one sample, sequenced in a study of cytomegalovirus exposure and HLA in healthy donors. Generated by immunoSEQ multiplex PCR, the TCRdb table keeps only in-frame clones and is missing some. The sample records a few hundred thousand clones, around 80% being singletons. The specimen sequenced was PBMCs. The receptors stem from a woman in her 40s in good health and CMV-seronegative. CDR3s include the opening cysteine and the closing phenylalanine or tryptophan. D genes are given only for firm matches.

d_gene: TRBD2
v_gene: TRBV18
j_gene: TRBJ2-1
CDR3aa: CASSPGGTRSFEQFF

d_gene: .
v_gene: TRBV2
j_gene: TRBJ2-5
CDR3aa: CASIVGRASGTQYF

d_gene: TRBD2
v_gene: TRBV18
j_gene: TRBJ2-3
CDR3aa: CASSPIAGDSTDTQYF

d_gene: TRBD2
v_gene: TRBV7-6
j_gene: TRBJ2-3
CDR3aa: CASSLYRGGSTDTQYF

d_gene: .
v_gene: TRBV30
j_gene: TRBJ1-1
CDR3aa: CAWETGTNTEAFF

d_gene: .
v_gene: TRBV13
j_gene: TRBJ2-2
CDR3aa: CASSLGLAGELFF

d_gene: .
v_gene: TRBV7-8
j_gene: TRBJ1-1
CDR3aa: CASSLEAAGNTEAFF

d_gene: .
v_gene: TRBV7-6
j_gene: TRBJ2-7
CDR3aa: CASSLWSSGQNYEQYF

d_gene: TRBD1
v_gene: TRBV10-3
j_gene: TRBJ1-1
CDR3aa: CAISRTDRGYPEAFF

d_gene: TRBD1
v_gene: TRBV30
j_gene: TRBJ2-7
CDR3aa: CATSTGGVDEQYF

d_gene: TRBD1
v_gene: TRBV5-1
j_gene: TRBJ1-1
CDR3aa: CASSSGQSHAQAFF

d_gene: .
v_gene: TRBV6-6
j_gene: TRBJ1-1
CDR3aa: CASSYSEGGNTEAFF

d_gene: TRBD1
v_gene: TRBV28
j_gene: TRBJ1-2
CDR3aa: CASSLGTGGAYGYTF

d_gene: TRBD1
v_gene: TRBV27
j_gene: TRBJ1-1
CDR3aa: CASSLVGQGRGNTEAFF

d_gene: .
v_gene: TRBV27
j_gene: TRBJ1-3
CDR3aa: CASRLTRASGNTIYF

d_gene: .
v_gene: TRBV29-1
j_gene: TRBJ1-1
CDR3aa: CSVEGGGTEAFF

d_gene: .
v_gene: TRBV25-1
j_gene: TRBJ2-7
CDR3aa: CASSGGSWAAEQYF

d_gene: TRBD2
v_gene: TRBV11-3
j_gene: TRBJ2-5
CDR3aa: CASSLAGREEETQYF

d_gene: TRBD1
v_gene: TRBV9
j_gene: TRBJ2-1
CDR3aa: CASSPGQGPYNEQFF

d_gene: .
v_gene: TRBV2
j_gene: TRBJ2-7
CDR3aa: CASSPLYEQYF

d_gene: .
v_gene: TRBV19
j_gene: TRBJ2-7
CDR3aa: CASSNVGVGAYEQYF

d_gene: .
v_gene: TRBV4-2
j_gene: TRBJ2-2
CDR3aa: CASSHGDGGELFF

d_gene: .
v_gene: TRBV4-3
j_gene: TRBJ2-1
CDR3aa: CASSQRTASNNEQFF

d_gene: .
v_gene: TRBV5-5
j_gene: TRBJ1-6
CDR3aa: CASRGGPAGPLHF

d_gene: TRBD1
v_gene: TRBV4-1
j_gene: TRBJ2-1
CDR3aa: CASSDPTIGQGHEQFF

d_gene: .
v_gene: TRBV6-6
j_gene: TRBJ1-2
CDR3aa: CASGESTVSNYGYTF

d_gene: .
v_gene: TRBV4-3
j_gene: TRBJ2-3
CDR3aa: CASSQDRGSFRTDTQYF

d_gene: TRBD2
v_gene: TRBV5-4
j_gene: TRBJ2-3
CDR3aa: CASSLELAGGLWTDTQYF

d_gene: .
v_gene: TRBV10-3
j_gene: TRBJ2-7
CDR3aa: CAISDDGRGSHEQYF

d_gene: .
v_gene: TRBV6-1
j_gene: TRBJ2-7
CDR3aa: CASSVHREGYEQYF

d_gene: .
v_gene: TRBV7-9
j_gene: TRBJ1-3
CDR3aa: CASSFLFSGNTIYF

d_gene: .
v_gene: TRBV5-4
j_gene: TRBJ2-3
CDR3aa: CASSLAPGREDTQYF

d_gene: .
v_gene: TRBV7-3
j_gene: TRBJ1-2
CDR3aa: CASALPNFNYGYTF

d_gene: TRBD1
v_gene: TRBV30
j_gene: TRBJ1-5
CDR3aa: CAWSEGTGNGQPQHF

d_gene: TRBD1
v_gene: TRBV9
j_gene: TRBJ1-2
CDR3aa: CASSVGTGGPYGYTF

d_gene: .
v_gene: TRBV19
j_gene: TRBJ2-1
CDR3aa: CASSFLAGPPFF

d_gene: .
v_gene: TRBV6-5
j_gene: TRBJ1-1
CDR3aa: CASSLKGGRGTEAFF

d_gene: .
v_gene: TRBV7-8
j_gene: TRBJ2-3
CDR3aa: CASSPQTDTQYF

d_gene: TRBD1
v_gene: TRBV5-1
j_gene: TRBJ1-2
CDR3aa: CASSYLLDRANYGYTF

d_gene: TRBD1
v_gene: TRBV5-1
j_gene: TRBJ1-6
CDR3aa: CASSSGDRGNSPLHF

d_gene: TRBD1
v_gene: TRBV19
j_gene: TRBJ1-5
CDR3aa: CASTPRRDRAIQPQHF

d_gene: .
v_gene: TRBV9
j_gene: TRBJ2-1
CDR3aa: CASSVVVGGQQFF